The 29 T cell receptor beta chains reported below all come from one sample, sequenced in a study of blood T cell repertoires in COVID-19. Sequenced by immunoSEQ multiplex PCR; TCRdb stores in-frame clones only, minus some. The repertoire includes 43,000 or so clones, more than 65% of them detected once, and 20% to 30% sits in the top ten. The specimen sequenced was peripheral blood. The receptors were sampled from a woman aged 60 to 75 with acute or convalescent COVID-19.

This chain's CDR3 is CASSEERRGAYEQYF. In DNA form, the CDR3 reads TGTGCCAGCAGTGAAGAGCGGCGGGGGGCCTACGAGCAGTACTTC. The V gene is TRBV6-1, the J gene TRBJ2-7, with 8 bases lining up with TRBD2. The CDR3 loop spans 15 amino acids. J lost 2 bases, V lost 1 base, and 4 bases had no gene match. Per germline, CDR1 MNHNS and CDR2 SASEGT.

The chain has TRBV7-2 and TRBJ2-3; 13 nucleotides align to TRBD2. The CDR3 contains 19 residues. Looked up from germline, CDR1 is SGHTA and CDR2 is FQGNSA. Trimming at V came to 4 bases and at J to 6 bases, leaving 16 bases not matched to a gene. In DNA form, the CDR3 reads TGTGCCAGCAGCTCTCAGACTAGCGGGGGGACGACCCCTCACGATACGCAGTATTTT. As protein: CASSSQTSGGTTPHDTQYF. The full variable domain, in which reference TRBV7-2 and TRBJ2-3 provide the parts outside the CDR3, is GAGVSQSPSNKVTEKGKDVELRCDPISGHTALYWYRQSLGQGLEFLIYFQGNSAPDKSGLPSDRFSAERTGGSVSTLTIQRTQQEDSAVYLCASSSQTSGGTTPHDTQYFGPGTRLTVL.

The chain joins TRBV30 to TRBJ2-4; D remains unclear. Germline V gives CDR1 GTSNPN, CDR2 SVGIG (reference sequence). This CDR3 has 12 amino acids. The V and J ends lost 0 bases and 6 bases respectively, with 6 bases between them. This CDR3 is CAWSVTGNIQYF. The CDR3 region has the DNA TGTGCCTGGAGTGTTACCGGAAACATTCAGTACTTC.

This clone was seen only a few times. The chain recombines TRBV6-5 with TRBJ1-6, with 9 bases that match TRBD1. The CDR3 spans 15 residues. V lost 6 bases to trimming and J lost 7 bases; unmatched junction nucleotides: 7. CDR1 MNHEY and CDR2 SVGAGI come from the germline V gene. As DNA, the CDR3 is TGTGCCAGCAGGCAACAGGGGGCGGAGAATTCACCCCTCCACTTT. Translation gives CASRQQGAENSPLHF.

The CDR3 region has the DNA TGTGCCAGCAGTGAACCGGGACAGGGGATCGGCGAGCAGTACTTC. Translation gives CASSEPGQGIGEQYF. The J gene is TRBJ2-7, the V gene TRBV2; 10 bases line up with TRBD1. V gave up 2 bases and J gave up 6 bases; unmatched junction bases: 7. This CDR3 has 15 residues. The germline CDR1 and CDR2 sequences are SNHLY and FYNNEI.

This clone is a singleton in its sample. The chain couples TRBV7-9 to TRBJ2-7, with D possibly being TRBD1 (5 bases). Germline V gives CDR1 SEHNR, CDR2 FQNEAQ (reference sequence). CDR3 length equals 15 residues. Trimming removed 2 bases from V and 3 bases from J, with 14 bases in between. Here the CDR3 DNA reads TGTGCCAGCAGCTTATTCTTGGGGCTAGACTACGAGCAGTACTTC. Translating gives CASSLFLGLDYEQYF.

This clone was seen only a few times. Other DNA sequences in the sample encode the same CDR3. This chain joins TRBV18 and TRBJ2-3; D is possibly TRBD2 (6 bases). Trimming left V 6 bases short and J 3 bases short, with 10 bases between. The CDR3 runs 13 residues. Germline CDR1 is KGHSH and CDR2 is LQKENI. The CDR3 DNA follows: TGTGCCAGCTCCCGGAGGGGTACAGATACGCAGTATTTT. Its translation: CASSRRGTDTQYF.

V gene TRBV7-2 combines with J gene TRBJ1-5; D is unresolved. The CDR3 contains 15 residues. CDR1 and CDR2 (germline): SGHTA, FQGNSA. The V end was cut by 4 bases, the J end by 4 bases, with 14 bases between. CDR3: CASSSRSGRNQPQHF. Written as DNA, the CDR3 is TGTGCCAGCAGCTCCCGATCGGGTAGGAATCAGCCCCAGCATTTT.

The rearrangement joins TRBV6-6 to TRBJ1-2; 7 positions agree with TRBD1. The CDR3 totals 14 residues. Trimming took 7 bases from V and 4 from J; bases not matched to a gene: 9. Looked up from germline, CDR1 is MNHNY and CDR2 is SVGAGI (reference sequence). The CDR3 DNA reads as TGTGCCAGCACTCCTAGGGGGCGCGGCTATGGCTACACCTTC. Protein: CASTPRGRGYGYTF.

This clone was observed once. The rearrangement uses TRBV11-2 and TRBJ2-1, with D possibly TRBD2 on 6 matching bases. This CDR3 region has 14 residues. Trimming removed 5 bases from V and 5 bases from J, with 13 bases in between. Germline V gives CDR1 SGHAT, CDR2 FQNNGV. CDR3 loop: CASSRGALNNEQFF. In DNA, the CDR3 is TGTGCCAGCAGCCGCGGGGCCCTAAACAATGAGCAGTTCTTC.

This clone was counted once. The chain links TRBV24-1 to TRBJ2-7, with D perhaps TRBD2 (6 bases). Germline V gives CDR1 KGHDR, CDR2 SFDVKD. The CDR3 is made up of 17 amino acids. Trimming pared 3 bases from V and 8 bases from J, leaving 25 bases between. The CDR3 here is CATSDPPFGIAATKQYF. CDR3 nucleotides: TGTGCCACCAGTGATCCCCCGTTTGGAATAGCGGCAACCAAGCAGTACTTC.

V is TRBV6-5 and J is TRBJ2-7; D is unclear. Trimming cost V 2 bases and J 6 bases, with 5 bases left between them. This CDR3 comprises 11 residues. Germline assignment: CDR1 MNHEY and CDR2 SVGAGI. The CDR3 DNA is TGTGCCAGCAGTTACCTTATCGAGCAGTACTTC. It encodes CASSYLIEQYF.

V gene TRBV5-1 combines with J gene TRBJ1-2; 8 bases line up with TRBD1. Germline lookup yields CDR1 SGHRS and CDR2 YFSETQ. CDR3 length equals 14 residues. V dropped 4 bases and J dropped 2; count of bases not matched to a gene: 4. The CDR3 DNA reads as TGCGCCAGCAGCGTAGGGACAGGCAACTATGGCTACACCTTC. Translated, it gives CASSVGTGNYGYTF.

The rearrangement links TRBV2 to TRBJ2-1, with 10 positions matching TRBD2. Per the germline V gene, CDR1 is SNHLY and CDR2 is FYNNEI. The J segment lost 3 bases and the V segment lost 5 bases, leaving 10 bases of the junction unmatched. CDR3 length: 17 residues. The CDR3 nucleotides read TGTGCCAGCAGTCGGTCTAGCGGGGGCCTCCTCTACAATGAGCAGTTCTTC. Its translation: CASSRSSGGLLYNEQFF.

Turning to this clone: A junction boundary mismatches the germline segment, possibly from a read error. This chain links TRBV7-2 with TRBJ2-5; either TRBD1 or TRBD2 may fit D (6 bases each). CDR1 and CDR2 (germline): SGHTA, FQGNSA. The CDR3 extends over 15 amino acids. The CDR3 is CASTLGGRWQETQYF. The CDR3 region has the DNA TGTGCCAGCACCTTAGGGGGGCGGTGGCAAGAGACCCAGTACTTC. The full variable domain, completed using reference TRBV7-2 and TRBJ2-5, is GAGVSQSPSNKVTEKGKDVELRCDPISGHTALYWYRQSLGQGLEFLIYFQGNSAPDKSGLPSDRFSAERTGGSVSTLTIQRTQQEDSAVYLCASTLGGRWQETQYFGPGTRLLVL.

This rearrangement joins TRBV7-8 to TRBJ1-2, with 9 bases aligning to TRBD1. Germline V CDR1 and CDR2: SGHVS, FQNEAQ. V shed 0 bases and J 0 bases; nucleotides not matched to a gene: 2. CDR3 size: 16 residues. The CDR3 coding sequence is TGTGCCAGCAGCTTAGCGGGACAGGGAGCTAACTATGGCTACACCTTC. Residues: CASSLAGQGANYGYTF. Full variable domain (outside the CDR3, taken from reference TRBV7-8 and TRBJ1-2): GAGVSQSPRYKVAKRGQDVALRCDPISGHVSLFWYQQALGQGPEFLTYFQNEAQLDKSGLPSDRFFAERPEGSVSTLKIQRTQQEDSAVYLCASSLAGQGANYGYTFGSGTRLTVV.

The chain employs TRBV9 and TRBJ1-3; D not resolved. Trimming removed 3 bases from V and 5 bases from J, with 12 bases in between. Germline CDR1 SGDLS, CDR2 YYNGEE. This CDR3 is built from 14 residues. In DNA, the CDR3 is TGTGCCAGCAGCGAGGAGCCCCTTAGAAACACCATATATTTT. Encoded protein: CASSEEPLRNTIYF.

The chain joins TRBV4-1 to TRBJ1-2; unclear D gene. V shed 2 bases and J shed 0 bases, with 10 bases lying between them. The germline CDR1 and CDR2 sequences are MGHRA and YSYEKL. The length of the CDR3 is 15 residues. DNA of the CDR3: TGCGCCAGCAGCCAACGAGGCAGAGCTAACTATGGCTACACCTTC. Translated: CASSQRGRANYGYTF.

This chain links TRBV12-3 or TRBV12-4 with TRBJ2-5; D is ambiguous. This CDR3 comprises 13 residues. V gave up 2 bases and J gave up 1 base, with 5 bases separating them. CDR3 region: CASSLIVQETQYF. The CDR3 DNA reads as TGTGCCAGCAGTTTAATCGTCCAAGAGACCCAGTACTTC.

By its share, this clone is medium-sized. The rearrangement uses TRBV7-8 and TRBJ2-3; 9 bases agree with TRBD2. Germline-derived CDR1 and CDR2 are SGHVS and FQNEAQ. There are 15 residues in the CDR3. Trimming took 6 bases from V and 4 from J; bases not matched to a gene: 8. The CDR3 loop is CASSTERGEADTQYF. In DNA, the CDR3 is TGTGCCAGCAGTACAGAGCGGGGGGAAGCAGATACGCAGTATTTT.

CDR3 in DNA: TGTGCCAGCAGCGACCGGGACAGGGATCACGAGCAGTACTTC. As protein: CASSDRDRDHEQYF. The chain joins TRBV5-4 to TRBJ2-7; 9 bases fit TRBD1. Trimming removed 4 bases from V and 5 bases from J; junction bases left unmatched: 7. There are 14 residues in the CDR3. CDR1 is SGHNT, CDR2 YYREEE, per germline (reference sequence).

V usage is TRBV27 and J usage is TRBJ1-6; D might be TRBD1 (6 bases). The CDR3 consists of 13 residues. Trimming took off 5 bases at V and 10 bases at J, with 12 bases between the two ends. The germline V gene has CDR1 MNHEY and CDR2 SMNVEV (reference sequence). Written as DNA, the CDR3 is TGTGCCAGCAGTCTAGGGGGATTCTCACCCCTCCACTTT. Translated: CASSLGGFSPLHF.

There are a few counts of this clone. The genes are TRBV9 and TRBJ1-1; D remains unclear. CDR3 size: 15 residues. CDR1 is SGDLS and CDR2 is YYNGEE in the germline V gene. The ends were cut back, 4 bases at V and 5 bases at J, with 18 bases in the middle. The CDR3 sequence: CASSISTDVTTEAFF. The CDR3 nucleotides are TGTGCCAGCAGCATATCCACAGATGTGACGACTGAAGCTTTCTTT.

The rearrangement uses TRBV18 and TRBJ2-6; TRBD1 might be the D (6 bases). With 4 bases removed from V and 4 bases from J, the gap between germline ends came to 17 bases. The CDR3 is 17 residues long. CDR1 and CDR2 from the germline V gene are KGHSH and LQKENI. This chain's CDR3 is CASSQQGAAPGANVLTF. Here the CDR3 DNA reads TGTGCCAGCTCACAACAGGGAGCAGCTCCCGGGGCCAACGTCCTGACTTTC.

This clone is a singleton in its sample. The CDR3: CASSVRDTYEQYF. The CDR3 DNA sequence: TGTGCCAGCAGTGTCCGGGACACTTACGAGCAGTACTTC. This chain links TRBV2 with TRBJ2-7, with D possibly matching TRBD1 (6 bases). In germline, CDR1 is SNHLY, CDR2 FYNNEI. The V end was cut by 4 bases, the J end by 4 bases, with 11 bases between. This CDR3 region has 13 residues.

The V gene is TRBV29-1, the J gene TRBJ2-3; 9 bases are a match to TRBD2. V trimming: 4 bases; J trimming: 6 bases; junction bases outside the gene matches: 2. The germline V gene has CDR1 SQVTM and CDR2 ANQGSEA. The CDR3 is 12 residues long. Here the CDR3 DNA reads TGCAGCGTTGTGCGGGGGGGCGATACGCAGTATTTT. This sequence encodes CSVVRGGDTQYF.

This clone turned up a few times. The chain joins TRBV5-6 to TRBJ2-7; 9 bases are a match to TRBD1. After removal of 0 bases from V and 3 bases from J, the junction contained 10 bases not matched to a gene. Germline V gives CDR1 SGHDT, CDR2 YYEEEE. The CDR3 covers 17 residues. CDR3 in amino acids: CASSLEIRGQGGYEQYF. The DNA of the CDR3 is TGTGCCAGCAGCTTGGAGATTAGGGGACAGGGCGGCTACGAGCAGTACTTC.

The J gene is TRBJ1-3, the V gene TRBV7-9; no firm D call. Germline lookup yields CDR1 SEHNR and CDR2 FQNEAQ (reference sequence). This CDR3 has 12 residues. Trimming took 7 bases from V and 4 from J, leaving 8 bases between them. CDR3 coding DNA: TGTGCCAGCACCCTGTTAGGAAACACCATATATTTT. Its protein product is CASTLLGNTIYF.

This chain uses TRBV3-1 (or the pseudogene TRBV3-2) with TRBJ1-6; D not resolved. CDR3 length: 19 amino acids. V dropped 1 base and J dropped 0 bases, with 16 bases sitting between them. Germline V gene data show CDR1 as LGHDT and CDR2 as YNNKEL (reference sequence). As DNA, the CDR3 is TGTGCCAGCAGCCAAGGACAAGCTGAGTCCAGCTCCTATAATTCACCCCTCCACTTT. Its translation is CASSQGQAESSSYNSPLHF.